Following are 8 T cell receptor beta chains from one sample sequenced in a study of T-cell reconstitution after alpha-beta-depleted transplantation in children. The TCRbeta library was prepared with unique molecular identifiers. TCRdb fed the PCR reads into MiXCR, producing one record per CDR3 protein. There are over 150,000 distinct CDR3 sequences in the sample; 5.5% to 7% occur only once, and just over 4.5% lies in the top ten. Sample: PBMCs, taken before TCRalphabeta/CD19-depleted stem cell transplant. All receptors come from a girl less than two years old with combined immunodeficiency, due to receive a stem cell transplant.

This chain connects TRBV4-2 to TRBJ2-5; D may be TRBD1 (6 bases). The V end lost 2 bases, the J end lost 4 bases, and 20 bases lay between the germline ends. Germline CDR1 LGHNA, CDR2 YNFKEQ. The CDR3 is 17 residues long. CDR3 region: CASSQSGPRWGRETQYF. The CDR3 DNA reads as TGTGCCAGCAGCCAAAGCGGACCCCGATGGGGGCGAGAGACCCAGTACTTC.

The table lists this clonotype with many counts. The chain uses TRBV7-2 and TRBJ1-1, with 9 nucleotides matching TRBD1. V shed 4 bases and J 6 bases; nucleotides not matched to a gene: 9. CDR1 is SGHTA and CDR2 is FQGNSA in the germline V gene. The length of the CDR3 is 15 residues. CDR3 in amino acids: CASSSRQGGLSEAFF. CDR3 in DNA: TGTGCCAGCAGCTCCAGACAGGGGGGCTTGTCTGAAGCTTTCTTT.

This clonotype was seen ten or more times. The CDR3 nucleotides read TGTGCCAGCAGTGACCGGAGGGGGGAATACAATGAGCAGTTCTTC. It specifies CASSDRRGEYNEQFF. The chain links TRBV2 to TRBJ2-1; D might be TRBD1 or TRBD2, each matching 6 bases. The CDR3 length is 15 residues. The V gene lost 3 bases and the J gene lost 4 bases, with 13 bases spanning the gap. CDR1 is SNHLY and CDR2 is FYNNEI in the germline V gene.

Many counts were recorded for this clonotype. The chain uses TRBV11-2 and TRBJ2-7; weak D call: TRBD1 (6 bases). Germline V gene sequence: CDR1 SGHAT, CDR2 FQNNGV. This CDR3 has 14 amino acids. V lost 5 bases and J 6 bases, leaving 17 bases between the germline ends. The CDR3 DNA reads TGTGCCAGCAGCCGTCGGTGGGGGCCTTTCGAGCAGTACTTC. Protein sequence: CASSRRWGPFEQYF.

This clonotype was observed a few times. This rearrangement joins TRBV4-1 to TRBJ2-1; TRBD1 is a possible D gene (6 bases). The V gene's germline CDR1 is MGHRA and CDR2 YSYEKL. The CDR3 is 17 amino acids. Trimming took off 0 bases at V and 1 base at J, with 13 bases between the two ends. For the CDR3, the DNA is TGCGCCAGCAGCCAAGAAGGCAGGGGCGGTTCCTACAATGAGCAGTTCTTC. Its protein product is CASSQEGRGGSYNEQFF.

This clonotype was recorded at least ten times. This chain connects TRBV28 to TRBJ1-4; perhaps TRBD1 as D (6 bases). CDR1 MDHEN and CDR2 SYDVKM come from the germline V gene. The V gene lost 8 bases and the J gene lost 5 bases, with 12 bases spanning the gap. This CDR3 spans 13 amino acids. The CDR3 sequence is CASSDSLNEKLFF. Written as DNA, the CDR3 is TGTGCCAGCTCGGACAGTCTAAATGAAAAACTGTTTTTT.

This clonotype was observed many times. V is TRBV2 and J is TRBJ2-3, with TRBD1 matching over 8 bases. The CDR3 has 14 amino acids. Germline values: CDR1 SNHLY, CDR2 FYNNEI. The junction had 8 bases not matched to a gene; V was cut back by 10 bases and J by 2 bases. The CDR3 nucleotides read TGTGCCATACCGGGACAGGACAACACAGATACGCAGTATTTT. The encoded protein is CAIPGQDNTDTQYF.

This clonotype was recorded many times. The rearrangement links TRBV15 to TRBJ1-1, with D possibly being TRBD1 (5 bases). The germline V and J ends were trimmed by 5 bases and 4 bases, with 17 bases remaining between them. Germline CDR1 is LNHNV and CDR2 is YYDKDF (reference sequence). CDR3 length equals 15 residues. As DNA, the CDR3 is TGTGCCACCAGCGTCTCCCGGACACCCCTCACTGAAGCTTTCTTT. It yields the protein CATSVSRTPLTEAFF.